This T cell receptor beta chain was profiled in a study of T cells after yellow fever vaccination. The germline V gene encodes CDR1 SEHNR and CDR2 FQNEAQ (reference sequence). The junction had 12 bases not matched to a gene; V was cut back by 5 bases and J by 12 bases. This CDR3 has 15 amino acids. In TCRdb, the 5' RACE reads were re-called with MiXCR into one record per CDR3 protein. The table includes roughly 32,000 distinct CDR3 sequences, about 6.6% detected once. Sequencing was performed on PBMCs, either bulk or a sorted T-cell subset (CD4+, CD8+, memory, or dextramer-sorted; not recorded which), taken on the day of the first yellow fever vaccination. The source is a man between 18 and 35 years old who received the YFV17D yellow fever vaccine. The chain combines TRBV7-9 with TRBJ1-4; 10 nucleotides agree with TRBD1. The CDR3 here is CASSPPPGQGKELFF. CDR3 bases: TGTGCCAGCAGCCCGCCCCCGGGACAGGGGAAGGAACTGTTTTTT. Full variable domain (rest looked up from reference TRBV7-9 and TRBJ1-4): DTGVSQNPRHKITKRGQNVTFRCDPISEHNRLYWYRQTLGQGPEFLTYFQNEAQLEKSRLLSDRFSAERPKGSFSTLEIQRTEQGDSAMYLCASSPPPGQGKELFFGSGTQLSVL.